This TCR beta chain was sequenced for a study of blood T cells in healthy people across ages. Study overall: Per two T cells, template switching captured roughly one barcoded beta molecule.

This CDR3 region has 15 residues. Trimming stripped 5 bases from V and 0 bases from J, with 12 bases between. About this clonotype itself: Antigen specificity is unknown.

Study-level points and caveats: Aged donors had fewer naive CD4+ cells and lower diversity than long-lived donors.

A second about 6 to 12 cycle PCR used barcoded and J-beta primers. Each cDNA molecule, via a template-switch adaptor with 12 random nucleotides, was tagged. TCRdb used MiXCR to reprocess the 5' RACE reads, holding one entry per CDR3 protein. The sample comprises around 1.1 million distinct CDR3 sequences, less than 45% of which are singletons, and around 13% rests with the top ten. Sequences were obtained from blood. The origin of this receptor is a man younger than 30 in good health. The V gene is TRBV12-3 or TRBV12-4, the J gene TRBJ2-3; D is possibly TRBD1 or TRBD2 (5 bases each). CDR3 amino acids: CASSPGAASTDTQYF. CDR3 coding DNA: TGTGCCAGCAGTCCCGGGGCAGCGAGCACAGATACGCAGTATTTT.